This T cell receptor beta chain was observed in a study of technical replicates of blood from four donors. Germline trimming cut 6 bases from V and 5 bases from J; bases unmatched to any gene: 5. The germline CDR1 and CDR2 sequences are SGHTA and FQGNSA. This CDR3 is built from 13 residues. Profiled with immunoSEQ multiplex PCR; TCRdb holds only in-frame clones, not every one. This sample carries about 83,000 clones, 96% of them seen once, and the ten largest clones take just over 0.3%. J is TRBJ2-5 and V is TRBV7-2; TRBD1 matches 8 bases. This receptor was taken from a human donor in good health. The sample taken for sequencing was T cells isolated from PBMCs. CDR3 protein: CASRSTGEETQYF. CDR3 coding DNA: TGTGCCAGCAGATCGACAGGGGAGGAGACCCAGTACTTC.